This TCR beta chain was documented in a study of TIL therapy for anti-PD-1-resistant metastatic lung cancer. Time point indicated: pre-treatment sample, taken before nivolumab and TIL therapy. Most excised metastases sampled were pleural nodules or supraclavicular lymph nodes. The libraries were made with immunoSEQ v3. Using immunoSEQ multiplex PCR, the repertoire was profiled, and TCRdb retains in-frame clones only, with some absent. Of around 100,000 clones in the sample, around three fifths were seen once. Trimming cost V 4 bases and J 2 bases, with 7 bases left between them. From germline, CDR1 is SGHDN and CDR2 FVKESK. This CDR3 contains 13 residues.

The TCR comes from a person between 30 and 80 years old with non-small cell lung cancer. V is TRBV14 and J is TRBJ2-3; D gene ambiguous. Material: tumor tissue, obtained at baseline. The CDR3 bases are TGTGCCAGCAGCCTCCAGCTCACAGATACGCAGTATTTT. As protein: CASSLQLTDTQYF. Filled out from reference TRBV14 and TRBJ2-3, the complete variable domain reads EAGVTQFPSHSVIEKGQTVTLRCDPISGHDNLYWYRRVMGKEIKFLLHFVKESKQDESGMPNNRFLAERTGGTYSTLKVQPAELEDSGVYFCASSLQLTDTQYFGPGTRLTVL.